This T cell receptor beta chain was documented in a study of chemoradiotherapy in HPV16-positive cancers. The study, taken as a whole, reports: Better recurrence-free survival went with HPV-responsive T-cell expansion in HPV16-positive patients.

Repertoires were sampled repeatedly during chemoradiotherapy. The V gene lost 4 bases and the J gene lost 6 bases, with 13 bases spanning the gap. CDR1 and CDR2 (germline): SGHKS, YYEKEE (reference sequence). The CDR3 consists of 14 residues. The table came from immunoSEQ multiplex PCR; TCRdb's copy has only in-frame clones and leaves some out. Among tens of thousands of clones listed, 76% were seen once. Remarks on this clone: The target antigen is unknown.

This clonotype originated in a human donor with HPV-associated anogenital cancer. Sequences were derived from blood, sampled from a patient who underwent chemoradiotherapy. V gene TRBV5-5 combines with J gene TRBJ2-2, with a tentative D call TRBD2 (5 bases). CDR3 region: CASSTGIQSGELFF. CDR3 bases: TGTGCCAGCAGCACCGGGATTCAGTCCGGGGAGCTGTTTTTT.